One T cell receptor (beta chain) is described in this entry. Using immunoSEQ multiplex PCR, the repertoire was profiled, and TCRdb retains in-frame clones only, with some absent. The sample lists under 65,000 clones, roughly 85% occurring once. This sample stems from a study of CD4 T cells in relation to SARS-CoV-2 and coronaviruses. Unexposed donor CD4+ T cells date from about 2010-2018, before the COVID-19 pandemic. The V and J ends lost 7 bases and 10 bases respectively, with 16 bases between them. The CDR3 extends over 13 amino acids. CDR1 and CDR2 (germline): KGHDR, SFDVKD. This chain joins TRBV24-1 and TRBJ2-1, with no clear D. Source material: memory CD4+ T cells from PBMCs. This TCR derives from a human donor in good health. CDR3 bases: TGTGCCACCAGCACGCCCCCTCAAAGCGAGCAGTTCTTC. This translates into CATSTPPQSEQFF.